These 29 T cell receptor beta chains came from one sample sequenced in a study of T cell repertoires in cytomegalovirus infection. MiXCR was run by TCRdb on the reads, yielding one entry per CDR3 protein. The data contain about 310,000 distinct CDR3 sequences, roughly 15% of them singletons. The sample comprised PBMCs. These receptors all stem from a human donor in good health (CMV status not recorded). Some clones in this sample may be carry-over from other donors' samples.

This clonotype was detected only a few times. V gene TRBV20-1 combines with J gene TRBJ2-7; 10 positions agree with TRBD2. J gave up 4 bases and V 3 bases, and 15 bases lay outside the gene matches. Germline V gene data show CDR1 as DFQATT and CDR2 as SNEGSKA (reference sequence). This CDR3 has 17 residues. The CDR3 protein is CSARGLGPGLASYEQYF. The CDR3 bases are TGCAGTGCTAGGGGACTCGGGCCGGGACTAGCGTCGTACGAGCAGTACTTC.

A few counts support this clonotype. The V and J genes are TRBV12-3 or TRBV12-4 and TRBJ2-7, with 8 bases identical to TRBD1. This CDR3 comprises 13 residues. Unmatched junction bases numbered 5, after V lost 3 bases and J lost 7 bases. The CDR3 DNA reads TGTGCCAGCAGTTTTGGCAGGGGGCAAGAGCAGTACTTC. Translation: CASSFGRGQEQYF.

This clonotype has a handful of counts. V is TRBV7-2 and J is TRBJ2-5; D is unresolved. In germline, CDR1 is SGHTA, CDR2 FQGNSA. Trimming removed 2 bases at V and 5 bases at J, with 9 bases between. The CDR3 covers 13 residues. The CDR3, as DNA: TGTGCCAGCAGCTTATTGGGGTCGGAGACCCAGTACTTC. Its protein is CASSLLGSETQYF. Looking up the rest from reference TRBV7-2 and TRBJ2-5 gives the full variable domain: GAGVSQSPSNKVTEKGKDVELRCDPISGHTALYWYRQSLGQGLEFLIYFQGNSAPDKSGLPSDRFSAERTGGSVSTLTIQRTQQEDSAVYLCASSLLGSETQYFGPGTRLLVL.

This sequence joins TRBV5-1 and TRBJ1-1, with D uncertain. Germline V gene lookup returns CDR1 SGHRS and CDR2 YFSETQ. The CDR3 is made up of 15 amino acids. V was trimmed by 0 bases and J by 1 base, leaving 10 bases between them. CDR3 coding DNA: TGCGCCAGCAGCTTGGGATTATGGGAGAACACTGAAGCTTTCTTT. Translating gives CASSLGLWENTEAFF.

The chain employs TRBV6-2 or TRBV6-3 and TRBJ2-1; D possibly corresponds to TRBD2 (5 bases). Germline CDR1 is MNHEY and CDR2 is SVGEGT. The CDR3 length is 15 residues. The V gene lost 8 bases and the J gene lost 0 bases, with 14 bases spanning the gap. In DNA form, the CDR3 reads TGTGCCAGCCGGGCGGGTACGAGCTCCTACAATGAGCAGTTCTTC. This encodes CASRAGTSSYNEQFF.

CDR3 sequence reads: CSARSAQDRADSPLHF. The CDR3 DNA reads as TGCAGTGCTAGATCAGCTCAAGACAGGGCGGATTCACCCCTCCACTTT. V usage is TRBV20-1 and J usage is TRBJ1-6, with 7 positions matching TRBD1. The germline CDR1 and CDR2 sequences are DFQATT and SNEGSKA (reference sequence). J was trimmed by 8 bases and V by 2 bases; bases with no gene match: 12. The CDR3 extends over 16 amino acids.

This clonotype was counted between two and nine times. The J gene is TRBJ1-5, the V gene TRBV2; 8 nucleotides match TRBD1. Per germline, CDR1 SNHLY and CDR2 FYNNEI. The CDR3 is 15 amino acids. After removal of 5 bases from V and 2 bases from J, the junction contained 5 bases not matched to a gene. CDR3: CASSITGGGNQPQHF. CDR3 DNA: TGTGCCAGCAGTATAACAGGGGGGGGCAATCAGCCCCAGCATTTT.

This clonotype was found a few times. The rearrangement links TRBV12-5 to TRBJ2-2, with D uncertain. V was cut by 4 bases and J by 4 bases, with 10 bases left in between. The CDR3 sequence is 14 residues long. Germline CDR1 is LGHNT and CDR2 is FRNRAP. The CDR3 DNA reads as TGTGCTAGTGGTTCCGCGGACCCCACCGGGGAGCTGTTTTTT. It yields the protein CASGSADPTGELFF.

This clonotype was recorded at least ten times. J is TRBJ2-1 and V is TRBV7-2; 8 positions agree with TRBD2. Germline lookup yields CDR1 SGHTA and CDR2 FQGNSA. V lost 6 bases and J lost 4; bases outside the gene matches: 8. This CDR3 spans 15 amino acids. The CDR3 loop is CASRGGGTRYNEQFF. CDR3 sequence (DNA): TGTGCCAGCAGAGGGGGGGGGACTAGATACAATGAGCAGTTCTTC.

At least ten counts were recorded for this clonotype. The chain recombines TRBV7-2 with TRBJ2-7; 9 bases match TRBD1. CDR1 is SGHTA, CDR2 FQGNSA, per germline. The V segment lost 2 bases and the J segment 5 bases; nucleotides outside the gene matches: 7. The CDR3 is made up of 15 amino acids. The CDR3 sequence: CASSLTRDRVHEQYF. The CDR3 nucleotides read TGTGCCAGCAGCTTAACCCGGGACAGGGTACACGAGCAGTACTTC. Combining the CDR3 with reference TRBV7-2 and TRBJ2-7 gives the whole variable domain GAGVSQSPSNKVTEKGKDVELRCDPISGHTALYWYRQSLGQGLEFLIYFQGNSAPDKSGLPSDRFSAERTGGSVSTLTIQRTQQEDSAVYLCASSLTRDRVHEQYFGPGTRLTVT.

A remark on this clonotype: This may come from a read error, since a much larger clone is one base off. The V call is TRBV28, the J call TRBJ1-6; D not certain. Germline CDR1 reads MDHEN; CDR2 reads SYDVKM. The CDR3 runs to 20 residues. Trimming pared 1 base from V and 7 bases from J, leaving 26 bases between. CDR3 sequence: CASSLSRFHWEGNLNSPLHF. CDR3 nucleotide sequence: TGTGCCAGCAGTTTATCCCGGTTTCATTGGGAAGGGAATTTGAATTCACCCCTCCACTTT.

In this sample, this clonotype turned up a few times. V and J are TRBV4-2 and TRBJ2-7, with D perhaps TRBD1 or TRBD2 (6 bases each). The germline V gene has CDR1 LGHNA and CDR2 YNFKEQ. V was shortened by 6 bases and J by 2 bases, with 20 bases between the two germline ends. The CDR3 is made up of 16 amino acids. CDR3 protein: CASRIGGLQEPYEQYF. The CDR3 DNA sequence: TGTGCCAGCAGAATCGGGGGCTTACAGGAGCCCTACGAGCAGTACTTC.

This clonotype appeared a few times. The CDR3 nucleotides are TGTGCCATCAGTGATTCGACGGACGTTCAGTATGGCTACACCTTC. This encodes CAISDSTDVQYGYTF. The V gene is TRBV10-3, the J gene TRBJ1-2, with D hard to call. V was pared by 3 bases and J by 5 bases, with 16 bases between. The CDR3 contains 15 residues. In germline, CDR1 is ENHRY, CDR2 SYGVKD.

CDR3 sequence reads: CASSDFGSYNEQFF. CDR3 in DNA: TGTGCCAGTAGCGATTTTGGCTCCTACAATGAGCAGTTCTTC. This rearrangement joins TRBV19 to TRBJ2-1; D not resolved. The V end was cut by 6 bases, the J end by 0 bases, with 9 bases between. CDR3 size: 14 residues. Germline values: CDR1 LNHDA, CDR2 SQIVND (reference sequence).

V gene TRBV5-1 combines with J gene TRBJ2-3; 15 bases line up with TRBD2. CDR1 SGHRS and CDR2 YFSETQ come from the germline V gene. The CDR3 contains 17 residues. V shed 4 bases and J 4 bases; nucleotides not matched to a gene: 7. Here the CDR3 reads CASSKGLAGGDADTQYF. CDR3 nucleotides: TGCGCCAGCAGCAAGGGACTAGCGGGGGGCGACGCAGATACGCAGTATTTT.

At least ten counts were recorded for this clonotype. This sequence joins TRBV7-2 and TRBJ1-1, with no clear D. Germline CDR1 SGHTA, CDR2 FQGNSA. Trimming took off 5 bases at V and 5 bases at J, with 12 bases between the two ends. CDR3 length: 13 residues. The CDR3 loop reads CASSPHLGTEAFF. The CDR3 DNA sequence: TGTGCCAGCAGCCCACACCTAGGGACTGAAGCTTTCTTT. Full variable domain (outside the CDR3, taken from reference TRBV7-2 and TRBJ1-1): GAGVSQSPSNKVTEKGKDVELRCDPISGHTALYWYRQSLGQGLEFLIYFQGNSAPDKSGLPSDRFSAERTGGSVSTLTIQRTQQEDSAVYLCASSPHLGTEAFFGQGTRLTVV.

There are a few counts of this clonotype. The genes are TRBV29-1 and TRBJ1-1; 9 bases are shared with TRBD1. With 6 bases clipped from V and 1 base from J, the junction kept 6 bases outside the gene matches. The germline CDR1 and CDR2 sequences are SQVTM and ANQGSEA. The CDR3 covers 14 residues. The CDR3 sequence is CSVHGQGTNTEAFF. CDR3 bases: TGCAGCGTGCACGGACAGGGGACGAACACTGAAGCTTTCTTT.

This clonotype showed up just a few times. This rearrangement joins TRBV28 to TRBJ2-7; 8 nucleotides align to TRBD2. The germline gives CDR1 MDHEN, CDR2 SYDVKM. This CDR3 is 13 amino acids long. The trim removed 7 bases at V and 6 bases at J, leaving 8 bases unmatched. The chain's CDR3 is CASTMSGGIEQYF. The CDR3 nucleotides are TGTGCCAGCACCATGAGCGGGGGCATCGAGCAGTACTTC.

This clonotype showed up many times. The V gene is TRBV4-1, the J gene TRBJ2-6; 8 nucleotides line up with TRBD1. Germline-derived CDR1 and CDR2 are MGHRA and YSYEKL. This CDR3 has 20 residues. The V segment lost 0 bases and the J segment 0 bases; nucleotides outside the gene matches: 10. CDR3 in amino acids: CASSQDRDGTGASGANVLTF. The CDR3 DNA reads TGCGCCAGCAGCCAAGATCGGGATGGGACAGGCGCCTCTGGGGCCAACGTCCTGACTTTC.

About this clonotype itself: A much larger clonotype is one base distant, so this may be a read error. This chain uses TRBV7-2 with TRBJ1-2, with D perhaps TRBD1 (6 bases). CDR1 is SGHTA, CDR2 FQGNSA, per germline. Between the trimmed V and J ends, which lost 5 bases and 8 bases, there was a span of 18 bases. This CDR3 contains 14 residues. In DNA, the CDR3 is TGTGCCAGCAGCGTGACACTGGGGGCTGAAGGCTACACCTTC. Protein product: CASSVTLGAEGYTF.

The J gene is TRBJ2-2, the V gene TRBV6-1; the D gene is possibly TRBD1 (5 bases). V was clipped by 6 bases and J by 6 bases, with 14 bases between them. Looked up from germline, CDR1 is MNHNS and CDR2 is SASEGT. The CDR3 length is 14 residues. CDR3 region: CASRRPTGPGELFF. The CDR3 nucleotides read TGTGCCAGCAGAAGACCAACAGGACCCGGGGAGCTGTTTTTT.

This chain uses TRBV20-1 with TRBJ2-7; D is unclear. The CDR3 has 15 residues. Germline V gives CDR1 DFQATT, CDR2 SNEGSKA (reference sequence). The V and J ends lost 1 base and 9 bases respectively, with 22 bases between them. CDR3 sequence (DNA): TGCAGTGCTAGAGTTAGAGGTCAAAGGGCGTCGCGGCAGTACTTC. Translated, it gives CSARVRGQRASRQYF.

The chain has TRBV12-3 or TRBV12-4 and TRBJ2-5; 7 bases map to TRBD1. The CDR3 runs to 13 residues. V lost 6 bases, J lost 5 bases, and 6 bases stayed unmatched. CDR3 nucleotides: TGTGCCAGCAGCGACAGGGTATTGGAGACCCAGTACTTC. This gives the protein CASSDRVLETQYF.

The table lists this clonotype with a few counts. The chain employs TRBV7-9 and TRBJ2-5; 9 bases agree with TRBD2. V trimming: 4 bases; J trimming: 5 bases; junction bases outside the gene matches: 5. Germline V gives CDR1 SEHNR, CDR2 FQNEAQ (reference sequence). This CDR3 contains 14 residues. CDR3 in DNA: TGTGCCAGCAGCTCCCGGCGGGGGGGGGAGACCCAGTACTTC. It encodes CASSSRRGGETQYF.

The chain combines TRBV9 with TRBJ2-6; 12 bases match TRBD2. Germline V gene lookup returns CDR1 SGDLS and CDR2 YYNGEE. The V gene end was trimmed by 0 bases and the J gene end by 4 bases; junction bases not matched to a gene: 5. The CDR3 is made up of 18 amino acids. This CDR3 reads CASSVGLAGGAGANVLTF. The CDR3 DNA reads TGTGCCAGCAGCGTAGGGCTAGCGGGGGGGGCCGGGGCCAACGTCCTGACTTTC.

The genes are TRBV5-4 and TRBJ2-1; 11 bases are shared with TRBD2. The germline V gene has CDR1 SGHNT and CDR2 YYREEE (reference sequence). The V segment lost 5 bases and the J segment 2 bases; nucleotides outside the gene matches: 6. The CDR3 sequence is 16 residues long. CDR3 loop: CASSTSGGSAYNEQFF. The CDR3 nucleotides read TGTGCCAGCAGTACTAGCGGGGGTTCAGCCTACAATGAGCAGTTCTTC.

This clonotype appeared many times. The chain is built from TRBV7-2 and TRBJ2-7; 9 nucleotides line up with TRBD1. The CDR3 is 13 residues long. J gave up 2 bases and V 10 bases, and 6 bases lay outside the gene matches. Germline values: CDR1 SGHTA, CDR2 FQGNSA. The CDR3, as DNA: TGTGCCACCGGGACAGGGATTACCTACGAGCAGTACTTC. Translated, it gives CATGTGITYEQYF.

This chain uses TRBV24-1 with TRBJ1-4; TRBD1 matches 9 bases. V trimming: 2 bases; J trimming: 6 bases; junction bases outside the gene matches: 9. The CDR3 loop spans 17 amino acids. CDR1 and CDR2 from the germline V gene are KGHDR and SFDVKD. The CDR3 sequence: CATSDSNEQGAHEKLFF. The CDR3 nucleotides read TGTGCCACCAGTGATTCGAATGAACAGGGGGCGCATGAAAAACTGTTTTTT.

In this sample, this clonotype turned up a few times. The chain joins TRBV5-1 to TRBJ2-7, with no clear D. The CDR3 spans 13 residues. The V and J ends lost 7 bases and 3 bases respectively, with 14 bases between them. Germline CDR1 reads SGHRS; CDR2 reads YFSETQ. The CDR3 DNA reads TGCGCCAGCTCCGATGGGGTTGGCTACGAGCAGTACTTC. This gives the protein CASSDGVGYEQYF.